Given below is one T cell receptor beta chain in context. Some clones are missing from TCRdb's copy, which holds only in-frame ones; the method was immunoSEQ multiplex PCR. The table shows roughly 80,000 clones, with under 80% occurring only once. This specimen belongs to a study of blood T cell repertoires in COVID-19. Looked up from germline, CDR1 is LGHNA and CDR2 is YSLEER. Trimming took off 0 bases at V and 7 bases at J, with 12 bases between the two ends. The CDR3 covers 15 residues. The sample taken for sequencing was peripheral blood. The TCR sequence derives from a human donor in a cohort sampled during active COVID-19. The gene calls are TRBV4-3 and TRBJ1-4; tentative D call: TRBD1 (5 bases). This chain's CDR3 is CASSQEGQGSEKLFF. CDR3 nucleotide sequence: TGCGCCAGCAGCCAAGAAGGGCAGGGAAGTGAAAAACTGTTTTTT.